This TCR beta chain was identified in a study of ipilimumab plus nivolumab after autologous stem cell transplantation (dated by TCRdb to 2020 to 2022). Background for the entire study: The median number of doses received by trial patients was roughly five for ipilimumab and 7 to 9 for nivolumab. About 33 patients made up the trial's intent-to-treat population. Patients in the myeloma cohort were either high-risk and transplant-naive or had relapsed within 3 years of a first autologous transplant. The trial enrolled patients with high-risk diffuse large B cell lymphoma, mature T cell lymphoma, or multiple myeloma undergoing autologous transplant.

The CDR3 numbers 13 residues from cysteine through phenylalanine. Of the read, only the CDR3 DNA is kept; its 39 bases are in frame from base 1. V and J lose 7 bases and 8 bases, and a span of 15 bases separates them. Per the germline V gene, MRHNA is the CDR1 and SNTAGT is the CDR2. Regarding this clone: The antigen it binds to is not known. No base quality values were provided; no much bigger clone lies one nucleotide off.

Results and caveats for the whole study, not just this receptor: The authors stated that profiles of the T cell receptor repertoire, regulatory T cell phenotype and gut microbiota provided a biologic rationale for studying this approach further. Combined checkpoint inhibition appeared tolerable as post-transplant consolidation, according to the authors' conclusion.

Library prep was done by the immunoSEQ multiplex PCR assay. Imported from immuneACCESS, the table was reduced by TCRdb to in-frame sequences with V and J called. These copies leave out some clones; in studies compared against another copy, an unresolved V gene accounts for under half, and the cause of the remainder is not known. Present in this sample are some 40,000 clones, roughly 92% of which were seen just once. The ten largest account for 0.75% to 1% of the sample. Starting 14 to 28 days after the autologous transplant, patients began checkpoint therapy, which included ipilimumab at 1 mg/kg intravenously on day 1 of selected weeks. Nivolumab was administered at 3 mg/kg intravenously on day 1 of weeks 1, 4, 7, 10, and every two weeks through week 26. This was a Phase Ib clinical trial that tested ipilimumab plus nivolumab, given as combined checkpoint inhibition, for consolidation following autologous stem cell transplantation.

The chain is assembled from TRBV6-4 and TRBJ2-1; matching of 5 bases hints at TRBD2 as the D gene. The input for sequencing was PBMCs, taken in a trial of ipilimumab plus nivolumab as post-transplant consolidation. This receptor was taken from a male donor with multiple myeloma. The DNA sequence is as follows: TGTGCCAGCAAACCGCATAACGGGGATGAGCAGTTCTTC. Translated, this is CASKPHNGDEQFF.